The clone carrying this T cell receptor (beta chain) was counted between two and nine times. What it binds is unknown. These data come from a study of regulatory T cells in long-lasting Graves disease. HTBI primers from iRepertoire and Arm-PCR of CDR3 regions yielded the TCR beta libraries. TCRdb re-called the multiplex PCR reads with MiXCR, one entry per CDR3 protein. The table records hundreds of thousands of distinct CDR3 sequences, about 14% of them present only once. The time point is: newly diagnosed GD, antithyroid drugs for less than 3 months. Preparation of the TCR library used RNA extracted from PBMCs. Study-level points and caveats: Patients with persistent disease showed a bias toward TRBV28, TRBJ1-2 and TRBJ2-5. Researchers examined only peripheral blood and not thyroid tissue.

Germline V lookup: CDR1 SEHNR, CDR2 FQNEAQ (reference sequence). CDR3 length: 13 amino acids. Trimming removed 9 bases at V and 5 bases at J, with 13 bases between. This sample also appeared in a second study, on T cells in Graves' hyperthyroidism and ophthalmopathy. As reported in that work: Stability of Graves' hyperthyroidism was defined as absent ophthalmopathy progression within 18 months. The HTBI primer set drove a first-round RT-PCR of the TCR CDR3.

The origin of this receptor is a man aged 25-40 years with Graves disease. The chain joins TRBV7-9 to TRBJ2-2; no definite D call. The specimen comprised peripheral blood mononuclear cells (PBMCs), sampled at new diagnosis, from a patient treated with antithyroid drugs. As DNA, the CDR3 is TGTGCCAGAGGACCCTCGGATACCGGGGAGCTGTTTTTT. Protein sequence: CARGPSDTGELFF.